A selection of T cell receptor beta chains follows, all from one sample in a study of Tregs in tolerant kidney transplant recipients. These receptors have no known antigen. Clones were read by immunoSEQ multiplex PCR, and TCRdb kept only the in-frame ones, dropping some. The data show some 1,700 clones, roughly 40% seen once. Sequenced: Tregs from blood cultured with allogeneic cells. All receptors derive from a human patient who received a combined kidney and bone marrow transplant. Some T cells may be transferred from the graft donor. The CDR3 runs from the conserved cysteine through the conserved F or W. A D gene is named only where the DNA matches it firmly. Only part of the rows carry a size: once, few, many, or a class if the clone is expanded.

abundance,d_gene,j_gene,v_gene,CDR3nt,CDR3aa
NA,NA,TRBJ2-7,TRBV7-2,TGTGCCAGCACCGCGACAGGTGGAGGTCACAACGAGCAGTACTTC,CASTATGGGHNEQYF
NA,NA,TRBJ1-4,TRBV4-1,TGCGCCAGCAGCCGCTACTGGGGTGAAAAACTGTTTTTT,CASSRYWGEKLFF
NA,NA,TRBJ2-3,TRBV9,TGTGCCAGCATGATAGGTACTGTGTCTACGTCGACAGATACGCAGTATTTT,CASMIGTVSTSTDTQYF
once,NA,TRBJ2-3,TRBV9,TGTGCCAGCAGCGAGGGGTCGGGAGTTGGAGATACGCAGTATTTT,CASSEGSGVGDTQYF
NA,NA,TRBJ1-6,TRBV10-1,TGCGCCAGCAGTGAGAGTGGTTCACCCCTCCACTTT,CASSESGSPLHF
medium-sized,NA,TRBJ2-7,TRBV6-1,TGTGCCAGCAAATATTCAGGGGGGAACTCGTACGAGCAGTACTTC,CASKYSGGNSYEQYF
NA,NA,TRBJ1-2,TRBV6-5,TGTGCCAGCCTCCCCCGGATGACTAACTATGGCTACACCTTC,CASLPRMTNYGYTF
NA,NA,TRBJ2-3,TRBV10-2,TGCGCCAGCAGTGAGTCGAAGGGGGCTAGCGGTAGCACAGATACGCAGTATTTT,CASSESKGASGSTDTQYF
NA,TRBD1,TRBJ2-7,TRBV27,TGTGCCAGCAGTTTCCTGACAGGGGAGGCTCCCTACGAGCAGTACTTC,CASSFLTGEAPYEQYF
NA,NA,TRBJ1-1,TRBV6-5,TGTGCCAGCAGCCTCAGTATGAACACTGAAGCTTTCTTT,CASSLSMNTEAFF
few,NA,TRBJ1-2,TRBV6-9,TGTGCCAGCAGTGAGGGTTATGGCTACACCTTC,CASSEGYGYTF
NA,NA,TRBJ2-5,TRBV15,TGTGCCACCAGCAGAGGCTGGGGCCAAGAGACCCAGTACTTC,CATSRGWGQETQYF
few,NA,TRBJ1-4,TRBV6-7,TGTGCCAGCAGTGAATTGAAGGGTTCGGCAACTAATGAAAAACTGTTTTTT,CASSELKGSATNEKLFF
few,NA,TRBJ2-3,TRBV28,TGTGCCAGCAGCACCCACCCCCTCAGGACTAGCACAGATACGCAGTATTTT,CASSTHPLRTSTDTQYF
few,NA,TRBJ1-2,TRBV15,TGTGCCACCAGCACCGCACTAGCTAACTATGGCTACACCTTC,CATSTALANYGYTF
NA,NA,TRBJ2-1,TRBV10-3,TGTGCCATCCAATCGGGAGCCAATGAGCAGTTCTTC,CAIQSGANEQFF
NA,TRBD1,TRBJ1-1,TRBV9,TGTGCCGGCCTAGCAGGGGGCGCGGGGACCACTGAAGCTTTCTTT,CAGLAGGAGTTEAFF
medium-sized,TRBD2,TRBJ2-2,TRBV25-1,TGTGCCAGCAGCGGGAGGGCCAACACCGGGGAGCTGTTTTTT,CASSGRANTGELFF
NA,TRBD1,TRBJ1-2,TRBV5-1,TGCGCCAGCAGCCCATACTTCGGGGACAGATATGGCTACACCTTC,CASSPYFGDRYGYTF
few,NA,TRBJ2-1,TRBV7-2,TGTGCCAGCAGCTTAGCGGGTTATTACAATGAGCAGTTCTTC,CASSLAGYYNEQFF
NA,TRBD2,TRBJ2-1,TRBV27,TGTGCCAGCAGTTTAAGGAGACTAGCGGGAGGGTCCTACAATGAGCAGTTCTTC,CASSLRRLAGGSYNEQFF
NA,NA,TRBJ2-1,TRBV5-1,TGCGCCAGCAGCTCCATGGACCCGGGGAATGAGCAGTTCTTC,CASSSMDPGNEQFF
few,TRBD2,TRBJ2-2,TRBV9,TGTGCCAGCAGTTTTCCTAGCGGGGGGGTGTTGTTCACCGGGGAGCTGTTTTTT,CASSFPSGGVLFTGELFF
large,NA,TRBJ1-2,TRBV7-9,TGTGCCAGCAGCTTATCAGGGGACTATGGCTACACCTTC,CASSLSGDYGYTF
NA,NA,TRBJ1-2,TRBV11-3,TGTGCCAGCAGCCCCGAGAACTATGGCTACACCTTC,CASSPENYGYTF
NA,TRBD2,TRBJ2-7,TRBV2,TGTGCCAGCAGTTACGGGCTAGCGGGGGGCCCGGGACGCTACGAGCAGTACTTC,CASSYGLAGGPGRYEQYF
few,NA,TRBJ2-1,TRBV6-6,TGTGCCAGCAGCTTAAGGTCCCAGTTCTTC,CASSLRSQFF
NA,NA,TRBJ1-5,TRBV28,TGTGCCATCACAACCCCCTCCTACAGATATAGCAATCAGCCCCAGCATTTT,CAITTPSYRYSNQPQHF
NA,NA,TRBJ2-1,TRBV21-1,TGTGCCAGCAGCAAAGTTTTAGCGGGATCCTACAATGAGCAGTTCTTC,CASSKVLAGSYNEQFF
NA,TRBD2,TRBJ2-1,TRBV30,TGTGCCTGGGGGGACGGACTAGCGGGAGGAAGTGAGCAGTTCTTC,CAWGDGLAGGSEQFF
NA,TRBD1,TRBJ2-1,TRBV30,TGTGCCTGGAGAGCCCCAGGGGGCTACGTGCAGTTCTTC,CAWRAPGGYVQFF
NA,NA,TRBJ1-2,TRBV7-2,TGTGCCAGCAGCTTATCAGGGGACTATGGCTACACCTTC,CASSLSGDYGYTF
large,NA,TRBJ2-5,TRBV28,TGTGCCAGCAGTCTGGGGTGGTTGGAAACCTCCGAGACCCAGTACTTC,CASSLGWLETSETQYF
few,NA,TRBJ2-7,TRBV5-6,TGTGCCAGCAGCTTGGCCTCGTTCCACGAGCAGTACTTC,CASSLASFHEQYF
NA,NA,TRBJ2-3,TRBV6-1,TGTGCCAGCAGTTTAGTCGGTACGCAGTATTTT,CASSLVGTQYF
large,TRBD2,TRBJ2-7,TRBV2,TGTGCCAGCAGACCTAGCGGGGGCTACGAGCAGTACTTC,CASRPSGGYEQYF
NA,NA,TRBJ2-1,TRBV11-3,TGTGCCAGCAGCTTACAGGGGCCCTACAATGAGCAGTTCTTC,CASSLQGPYNEQFF
NA,TRBD2,TRBJ2-3,TRBV28,TGTGCCAGCAGTTTGGGCGGGGGGGCATCAGATACGCAGTATTTT,CASSLGGGASDTQYF
NA,TRBD1,TRBJ2-7,TRBV9,TGTGCCAGCAGCGGAGGCCGGACAGGGGGAGGCTACGAGCAGTACTTC,CASSGGRTGGGYEQYF
NA,NA,TRBJ2-5,TRBV7-2,TGTGCCAGCAGCTCCCAAGCGGCCCAAGAGACCCAGTACTTC,CASSSQAAQETQYF
NA,TRBD2,TRBJ2-1,TRBV7-7,TGTGCCAGCAGCCCCTCGGGGGGGGGCAATGAGCAGTTCTTC,CASSPSGGGNEQFF
NA,NA,TRBJ2-4,TRBV27,TGTGCCAGCAGGGGGGCCAAAAACATTCAGTACTTC,CASRGAKNIQYF
NA,NA,TRBJ2-3,TRBV5-6,TGTGCCAGCAGCCGGGAGTTGGTTCAGGGCACAGATACGCAGTATTTT,CASSRELVQGTDTQYF
NA,TRBD1,TRBJ1-2,TRBV6-1,TGTGCCAGCAGTGAAGTTTCCAGGGCGGGGACAGCTAACTATGGCTACACCTTC,CASSEVSRAGTANYGYTF
NA,TRBD1,TRBJ1-1,TRBV11-2,TGTGCCAGCAGCTACACCAGGGGGCGCCTAAGCAAGAACACTGAAGCTTTCTTT,CASSYTRGRLSKNTEAFF
NA,NA,TRBJ2-1,TRBV9,TGTGCCAGCAGCGTAGCGTACTCCTCCTACAATGAGCAGTTCTTC,CASSVAYSSYNEQFF
NA,TRBD2,TRBJ2-5,TRBV10-3,TGTGCCATCAGTGAGCCCTCCGTAGGGCTAGCGGGAGGCCTACCGAGGGAGACCCAGTACTTC,CAISEPSVGLAGGLPRETQYF
NA,TRBD1,TRBJ2-1,TRBV4-2,TGTGCCAGCAGCCTTGGGGGACAGGTTGGCAATGAGCAGTTCTTC,CASSLGGQVGNEQFF
few,NA,TRBJ2-4,TRBV6-8,TGTGCCAGCCGGGGCAGGGGAGGGGTGAACATTCAGTACTTC,CASRGRGGVNIQYF
NA,NA,TRBJ2-3,TRBV4-2,TGTGCCAGCAGCCAAGATTCCCTTGCTGGGGATACGCAGTATTTT,CASSQDSLAGDTQYF